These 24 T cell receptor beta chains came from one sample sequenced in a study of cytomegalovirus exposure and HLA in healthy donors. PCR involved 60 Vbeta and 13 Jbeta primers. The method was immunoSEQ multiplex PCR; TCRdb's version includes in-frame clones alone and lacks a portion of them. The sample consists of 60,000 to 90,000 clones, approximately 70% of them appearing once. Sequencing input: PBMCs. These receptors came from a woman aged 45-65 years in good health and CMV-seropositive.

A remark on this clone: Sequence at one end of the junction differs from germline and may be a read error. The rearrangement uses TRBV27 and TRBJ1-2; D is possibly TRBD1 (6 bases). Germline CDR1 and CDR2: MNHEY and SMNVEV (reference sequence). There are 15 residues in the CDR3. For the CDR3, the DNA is TGTGCCAGCAATTTAGTCCAGGGGCTTGGCTATGGCTACACCTTC. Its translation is CASNLVQGLGYGYTF.

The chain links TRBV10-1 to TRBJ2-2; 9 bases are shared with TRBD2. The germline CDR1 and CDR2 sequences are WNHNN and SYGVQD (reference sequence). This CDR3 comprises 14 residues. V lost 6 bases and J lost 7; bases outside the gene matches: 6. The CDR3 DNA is TGCGCCAGCAGGGCGGGACTAGCCAACGGGGAGCTGTTTTTT. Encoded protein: CASRAGLANGELFF.

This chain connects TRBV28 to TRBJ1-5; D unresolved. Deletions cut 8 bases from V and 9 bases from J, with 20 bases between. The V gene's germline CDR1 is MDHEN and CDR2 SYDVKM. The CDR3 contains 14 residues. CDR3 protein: CASGGRERVGPQHF. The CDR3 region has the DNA TGTGCCAGCGGAGGACGGGAGAGGGTAGGGCCCCAGCATTTT.

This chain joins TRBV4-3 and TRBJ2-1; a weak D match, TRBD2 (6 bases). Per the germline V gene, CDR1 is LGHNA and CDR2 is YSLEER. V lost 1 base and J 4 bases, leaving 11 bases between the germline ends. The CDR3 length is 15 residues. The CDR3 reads CASSQGAGYYNEQFF. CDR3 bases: TGCGCCAGCAGCCAAGGTGCGGGATATTACAATGAGCAGTTCTTC.

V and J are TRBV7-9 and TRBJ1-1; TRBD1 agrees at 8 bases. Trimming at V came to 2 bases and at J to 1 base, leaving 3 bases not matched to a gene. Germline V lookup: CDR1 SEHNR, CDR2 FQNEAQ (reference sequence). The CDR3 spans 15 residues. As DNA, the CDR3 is TGTGCCAGCAGCTTAACAGGGGGACGGAACACTGAAGCTTTCTTT. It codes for CASSLTGGRNTEAFF.

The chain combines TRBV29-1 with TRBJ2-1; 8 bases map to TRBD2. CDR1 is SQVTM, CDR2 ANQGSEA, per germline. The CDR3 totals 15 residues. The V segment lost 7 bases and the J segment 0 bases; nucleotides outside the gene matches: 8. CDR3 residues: CSGSGAGGSYNEQFF. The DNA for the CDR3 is TGCAGCGGATCGGGGGCGGGGGGCTCCTACAATGAGCAGTTCTTC.

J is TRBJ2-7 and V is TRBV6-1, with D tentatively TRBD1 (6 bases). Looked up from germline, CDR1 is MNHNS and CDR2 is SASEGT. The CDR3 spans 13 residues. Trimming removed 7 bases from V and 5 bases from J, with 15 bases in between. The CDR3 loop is CASILTGTHEQYF. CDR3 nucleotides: TGTGCCAGCATTCTTACAGGGACCCACGAGCAGTACTTC.

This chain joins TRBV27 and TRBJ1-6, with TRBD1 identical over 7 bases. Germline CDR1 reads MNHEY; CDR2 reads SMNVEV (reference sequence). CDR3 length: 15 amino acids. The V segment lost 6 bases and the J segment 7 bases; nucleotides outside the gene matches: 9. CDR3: CASSRTGVGNSPLHF. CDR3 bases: TGTGCCAGCAGCCGAACAGGGGTCGGGAATTCACCCCTCCACTTT.

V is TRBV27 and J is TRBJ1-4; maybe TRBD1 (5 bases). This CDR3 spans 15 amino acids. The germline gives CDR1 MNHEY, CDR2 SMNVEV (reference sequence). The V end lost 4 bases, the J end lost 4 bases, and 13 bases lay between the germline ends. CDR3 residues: CASSYTGALNEKLFF. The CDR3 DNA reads TGTGCCAGCAGTTACACAGGAGCACTTAATGAAAAACTGTTTTTT.

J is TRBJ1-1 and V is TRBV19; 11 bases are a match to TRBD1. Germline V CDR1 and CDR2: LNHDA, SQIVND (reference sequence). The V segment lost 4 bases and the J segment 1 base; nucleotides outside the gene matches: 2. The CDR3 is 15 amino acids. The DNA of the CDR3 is TGTGCCAGTAGTAGGGACAGGGGGTCGAACACTGAAGCTTTCTTT. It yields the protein CASSRDRGSNTEAFF.

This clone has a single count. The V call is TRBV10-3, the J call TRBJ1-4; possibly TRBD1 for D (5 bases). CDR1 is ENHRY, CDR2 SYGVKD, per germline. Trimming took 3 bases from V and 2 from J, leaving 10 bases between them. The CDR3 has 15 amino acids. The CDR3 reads CAISDGGGTNEKLFF. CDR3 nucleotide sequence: TGTGCCATCAGTGATGGGGGAGGCACTAATGAAAAACTGTTTTTT.

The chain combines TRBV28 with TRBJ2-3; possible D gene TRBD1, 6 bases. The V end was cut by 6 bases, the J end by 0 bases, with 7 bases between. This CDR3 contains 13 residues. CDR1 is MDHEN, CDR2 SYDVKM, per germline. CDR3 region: CASRDRSTDTQYF. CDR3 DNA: TGTGCCAGCAGGGACAGAAGCACAGATACGCAGTATTTT.

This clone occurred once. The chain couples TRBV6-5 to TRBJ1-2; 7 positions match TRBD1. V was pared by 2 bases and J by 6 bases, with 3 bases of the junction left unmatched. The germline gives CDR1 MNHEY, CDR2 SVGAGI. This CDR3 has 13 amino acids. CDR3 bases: TGTGCCAGCAGTTACCGGGACAGTGATGGCTACACCTTC. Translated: CASSYRDSDGYTF.

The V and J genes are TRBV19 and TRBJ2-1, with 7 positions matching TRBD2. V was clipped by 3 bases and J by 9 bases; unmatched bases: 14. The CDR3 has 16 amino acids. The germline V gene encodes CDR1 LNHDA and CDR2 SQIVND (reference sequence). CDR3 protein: CASSILVGDGGGEQFF. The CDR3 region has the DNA TGTGCCAGTAGTATTTTAGTTGGCGACGGCGGGGGTGAGCAGTTCTTC. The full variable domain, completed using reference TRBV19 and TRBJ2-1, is DGGITQSPKYLFRKEGQNVTLSCEQNLNHDAMYWYRQDPGQGLRLIYYSQIVNDFQKGDIAEGYSVSREKKESFPLTVTSAQKNPTAFYLCASSILVGDGGGEQFFGPGTRLTVL.

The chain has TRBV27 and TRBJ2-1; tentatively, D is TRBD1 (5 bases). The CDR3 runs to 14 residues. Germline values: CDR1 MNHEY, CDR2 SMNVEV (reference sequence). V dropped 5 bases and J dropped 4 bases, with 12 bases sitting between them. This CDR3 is CASSPGLGYNEQFF. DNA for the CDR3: TGTGCCAGCAGTCCAGGGCTAGGATACAATGAGCAGTTCTTC.

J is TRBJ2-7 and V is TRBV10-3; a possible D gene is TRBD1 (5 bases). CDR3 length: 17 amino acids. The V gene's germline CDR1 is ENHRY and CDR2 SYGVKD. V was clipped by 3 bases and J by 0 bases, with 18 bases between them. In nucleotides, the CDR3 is TGTGCCATCAGTGAACACGTCCTGCAGGGAACCTCCTACGAGCAGTACTTC. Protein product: CAISEHVLQGTSYEQYF.

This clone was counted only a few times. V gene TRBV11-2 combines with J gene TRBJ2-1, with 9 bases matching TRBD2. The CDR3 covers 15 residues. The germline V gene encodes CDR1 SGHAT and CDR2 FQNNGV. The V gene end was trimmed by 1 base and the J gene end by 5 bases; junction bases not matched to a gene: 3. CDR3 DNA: TGTGCCAGCAGCTTAGTAGCGGGAGTAGACAATGAGCAGTTCTTC. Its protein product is CASSLVAGVDNEQFF.

The CDR3 DNA is TGCGCCAGCAGCTTGGGGGACAGGGCTAACACTGAAGCTTTCTTT. This translates into CASSLGDRANTEAFF. The chain uses TRBV5-1 and TRBJ1-1; 9 bases line up with TRBD1. V lost 0 bases to trimming and J lost 2 bases; unmatched junction nucleotides: 2. Germline V lookup: CDR1 SGHRS, CDR2 YFSETQ. The CDR3 contains 15 residues.

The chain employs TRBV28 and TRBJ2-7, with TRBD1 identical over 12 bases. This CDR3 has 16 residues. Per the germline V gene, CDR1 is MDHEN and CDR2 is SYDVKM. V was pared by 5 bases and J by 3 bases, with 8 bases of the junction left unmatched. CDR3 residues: CASSPSGQGALYEQYF. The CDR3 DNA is TGTGCCAGCAGTCCCTCGGGACAGGGGGCCCTCTACGAGCAGTACTTC.

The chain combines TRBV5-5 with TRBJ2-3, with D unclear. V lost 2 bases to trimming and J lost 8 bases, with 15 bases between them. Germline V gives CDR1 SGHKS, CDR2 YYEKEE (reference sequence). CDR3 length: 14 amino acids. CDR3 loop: CASSLGLDDGTQYF. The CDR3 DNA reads TGTGCCAGCAGCTTAGGCCTAGACGACGGTACGCAGTATTTT.

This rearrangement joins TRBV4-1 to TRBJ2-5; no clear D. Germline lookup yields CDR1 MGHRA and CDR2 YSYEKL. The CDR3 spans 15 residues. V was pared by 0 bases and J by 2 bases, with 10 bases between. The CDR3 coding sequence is TGCGCCAGCAGCCAAGACGAGTGGTCGCAAGAGACCCAGTACTTC. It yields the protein CASSQDEWSQETQYF.

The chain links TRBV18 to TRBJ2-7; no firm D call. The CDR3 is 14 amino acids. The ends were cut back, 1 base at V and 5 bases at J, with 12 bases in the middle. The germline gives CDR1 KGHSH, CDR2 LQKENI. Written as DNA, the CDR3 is TGTGCCAGCTCACCACGGCCTCCCCTCCACGAGCAGTACTTC. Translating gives CASSPRPPLHEQYF.

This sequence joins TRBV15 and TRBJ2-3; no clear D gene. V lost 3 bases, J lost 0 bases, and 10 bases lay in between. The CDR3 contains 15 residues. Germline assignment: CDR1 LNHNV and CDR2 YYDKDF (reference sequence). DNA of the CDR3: TGTGCCACCAGCAGTAGCAAAACTAGCACAGATACGCAGTATTTT. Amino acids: CATSSSKTSTDTQYF.

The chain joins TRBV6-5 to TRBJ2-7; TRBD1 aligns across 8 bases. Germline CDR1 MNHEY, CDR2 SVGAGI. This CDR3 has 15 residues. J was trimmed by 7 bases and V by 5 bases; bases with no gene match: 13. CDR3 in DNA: TGTGCCAGCAGTCGACAGGGGCTAATAGACGGAGAGCAGTACTTC. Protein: CASSRQGLIDGEQYF.